The sequence of this T cell receptor beta chain was determined in a study of T cell repertoires in cytomegalovirus infection. Study information: Public TCR beta signatures were indicative of both CMV infection and a matching HLA type. Findings and limits, study-wide: HLA-C-restricted CMV clonotypes gave the most frequent clonotype in two of eight donors.

With regard to this clonotype: Its antigen is undetermined.

V was trimmed by 5 bases and J by 4 bases, leaving 12 bases between them. CDR1 is SQVTM, CDR2 ANQGSEA, per germline. The CDR3 covers 13 residues. TCRdb recomputed calls from the reads with MiXCR, one row per CDR3 protein. In the table there are approximately 220,000 distinct CDR3 sequences, 35% to 40% of which are singletons. The origin of this receptor is a human donor in good health (CMV status not recorded). Some clones in this sample may be carry-over from other donors' samples. This chain joins TRBV29-1 and TRBJ2-1; D could derive from TRBD1 or TRBD2 (6 bases each). Sequencing was performed on CD8+ T cells from cultured PBMCs, taken from culture after CMV antigen stimulation. The CDR3 loop is CSVRLGGYNEQFF. CDR3 nucleotides: TGCAGCGTTCGACTAGGGGGATACAATGAGCAGTTCTTC.